Each of the 24 T cell receptor beta chains below was sequenced from the same sample in a study of tumor-infiltrating lymphocytes in localized non-small cell lung cancer. Here immunoSEQ multiplex PCR was the method, and the copy in TCRdb shows in-frame clones only, minus some. The repertoire holds approximately 7,400 clones, with around 77% as singletons. The sequenced material came from uninvolved lung tissue not adjacent to the tumor. These TCRs come from a human donor with non-small cell lung cancer.

The chain links TRBV6-5 to TRBJ2-3; tentative D call: TRBD2 (6 bases). V was pared by 7 bases and J by 6 bases, with 14 bases between. Germline CDR1 and CDR2: MNHEY and SVGAGI. The CDR3 length is 13 residues. The CDR3 reads CASKPRGGDTQYF. The CDR3 nucleotides are TGTGCCAGCAAGCCGCGGGGTGGCGATACGCAGTATTTT.

V and J are TRBV5-4 and TRBJ1-2, with 7 bases that match TRBD1. Germline V gene sequence: CDR1 SGHNT, CDR2 YYREEE (reference sequence). The trim removed 4 bases at V and 2 bases at J, leaving 5 bases unmatched. There are 14 residues in the CDR3. CDR3 loop: CASSQDRTNYGYTF. For the CDR3, the DNA is TGTGCCAGCAGCCAGGACAGGACGAACTATGGCTACACCTTC.

The chain couples TRBV2 to TRBJ2-1; TRBD2 matches 8 bases. Germline values: CDR1 SNHLY, CDR2 FYNNEI. The trim removed 4 bases at V and 6 bases at J, leaving 2 bases unmatched. The CDR3 spans 13 residues. The CDR3: CASSVGTSNEQFF. The CDR3 region has the DNA TGTGCCAGCAGTGTGGGGACTAGCAATGAGCAGTTCTTC.

The rearrangement links TRBV30 to TRBJ1-6; D not resolved. The CDR3 spans 13 residues. V was shortened by 1 base and J by 7 bases, with 8 bases between the two germline ends. Germline CDR1 reads GTSNPN; CDR2 reads SVGIG (reference sequence). CDR3 in amino acids: CAWSEEENSPLHF. The CDR3 DNA is TGTGCCTGGAGTGAAGAGGAGAATTCACCCCTCCACTTT. The whole variable domain, filled in from reference TRBV30 and TRBJ1-6, reads SQTIHQWPATLVQPVGSPLSLECTVEGTSNPNLYWYRQAAGRGLQLLFYSVGIGQISSEVPQNLSASRPQDRQFILSSKKLLLSDSGFYLCAWSEEENSPLHFGNGTRLTVT.

This sequence joins TRBV30 and TRBJ2-1, with 15 bases lining up with TRBD2. Germline values: CDR1 GTSNPN, CDR2 SVGIG (reference sequence). The CDR3 runs to 17 residues. Germline trimming cut 1 base from V and 8 bases from J; bases unmatched to any gene: 9. The CDR3 DNA follows: TGTGCCTGGAGTGCAGGACTAGCGGGAGGGCCAGGGGATGAGCAGTTCTTC. Its translation is CAWSAGLAGGPGDEQFF. Together with reference TRBV30 and TRBJ2-1, the CDR3 gives the full variable domain: SQTIHQWPATLVQPVGSPLSLECTVEGTSNPNLYWYRQAAGRGLQLLFYSVGIGQISSEVPQNLSASRPQDRQFILSSKKLLLSDSGFYLCAWSAGLAGGPGDEQFFGPGTRLTVL.

V and J are TRBV14 and TRBJ2-5; D call uncertain. This CDR3 contains 14 residues. CDR1 is SGHDN, CDR2 FVKESK, per germline. V was pared by 0 bases and J by 0 bases, with 5 bases between. CDR3 sequence reads: CASSQESHQETQYF. Written as DNA, the CDR3 is TGTGCCAGCAGCCAAGAAAGTCACCAAGAGACCCAGTACTTC.

This chain joins TRBV6-5 and TRBJ1-3, with D uncertain. V was pared by 5 bases and J by 2 bases, with 10 bases between. Germline CDR1 MNHEY, CDR2 SVGAGI. This CDR3 region has 14 residues. CDR3 amino acids: CASSKGKAGNTIYF. The CDR3 coding sequence is TGTGCCAGCAGTAAGGGAAAAGCTGGAAACACCATATATTTT.

The chain links TRBV10-3 to TRBJ2-7; the D is unclear. The CDR3 loop spans 14 amino acids. V was shortened by 4 bases and J by 0 bases, with 10 bases between the two germline ends. The V gene's germline CDR1 is ENHRY and CDR2 SYGVKD. CDR3 sequence reads: CAISADVSSYEQYF. The CDR3 DNA is TGTGCCATCAGTGCGGACGTGAGCTCCTACGAGCAGTACTTC.

V and J are TRBV30 and TRBJ1-1; a possible D gene is TRBD1 (5 bases). The V and J ends lost 1 base and 4 bases respectively, with 13 bases between them. The V gene's germline CDR1 is GTSNPN and CDR2 SVGIG (reference sequence). This CDR3 contains 14 residues. CDR3 residues: CAWSGVGGFTEAFF. CDR3 DNA sequence: TGTGCCTGGAGTGGCGTCGGGGGTTTCACTGAAGCTTTCTTT. Full variable domain (missing parts from reference TRBV30 and TRBJ1-1): SQTIHQWPATLVQPVGSPLSLECTVEGTSNPNLYWYRQAAGRGLQLLFYSVGIGQISSEVPQNLSASRPQDRQFILSSKKLLLSDSGFYLCAWSGVGGFTEAFFGQGTRLTVV.

V usage is TRBV11-3 and J usage is TRBJ1-1; maybe TRBD1 (6 bases). Germline CDR1 reads SGHNT; CDR2 reads YENEEA. This CDR3 region has 13 residues. Trimming stripped 1 base from V and 10 bases from J, with 13 bases between. CDR3 nucleotides: TGTGCCAGCAGCTTAGGGCAGGGGAGGAGAGCTTTCTTT. It translates to CASSLGQGRRAFF. Complete variable domain (other parts from reference TRBV11-3 and TRBJ1-1): EAGVVQSPRYKIIEKKQPVAFWCNPISGHNTLYWYLQNLGQGPELLIRYENEEAVDDSQLPKDRFSAERLKGVDSTLKIQPAELGDSAVYLCASSLGQGRRAFFGQGTRLTVV.

This clone was detected a few times. CDR3 amino acids: CSVEDTGSGNTEAFF. DNA for the CDR3: TGCAGCGTTGAAGATACAGGATCCGGAAACACTGAAGCTTTCTTT. The genes are TRBV29-1 and TRBJ1-1; weak D call: TRBD1 (5 bases). CDR1 and CDR2 (germline): SQVTM, ANQGSEA. With 0 bases removed from V and 2 bases from J, the gap between germline ends came to 13 bases. The CDR3 runs to 15 residues. The whole variable domain, filled in from reference TRBV29-1 and TRBJ1-1, reads SAVISQKPSRDICQRGTSLTIQCQVDSQVTMMFWYRQQPGQSLTLIATANQGSEATYESGFVIDKFPISRPNLTFSTLTVSNMSPEDSSIYLCSVEDTGSGNTEAFFGQGTRLTVV.

By proportion, this clone is medium-sized (0.01 to 0.1%). CDR3 in amino acids: CASSEGTYGYTF. The CDR3 bases are TGTGCCAGCAGTGAGGGAACCTATGGCTACACCTTC. The chain combines TRBV6-1 with TRBJ1-2; D gene ambiguous. The germline gives CDR1 MNHNS, CDR2 SASEGT. The CDR3 is 12 residues long. The germline V and J ends were trimmed by 3 bases and 4 bases, with 6 bases remaining between them.

V is TRBV5-6 and J is TRBJ1-2; 7 bases map to TRBD1. The CDR3 loop spans 14 amino acids. In germline, CDR1 is SGHDT, CDR2 YYEEEE. V dropped 0 bases and J dropped 6; count of bases not matched to a gene: 5. The CDR3 spells CASSLGQGPHGYTF. The CDR3 DNA follows: TGTGCCAGCAGCTTGGGACAGGGCCCTCATGGCTACACCTTC.

In nucleotides, the CDR3 is TGCGCCAGCAGCTTGGACGCAGGGAACTATGGCTACACCTTC. Its protein product is CASSLDAGNYGYTF. This sequence joins TRBV5-1 and TRBJ1-2; TRBD1 is a possible D gene (5 bases). Per the germline V gene, CDR1 is SGHRS and CDR2 is YFSETQ. The CDR3 sequence is 14 residues long. V was clipped by 0 bases and J by 2 bases, with 8 bases between them.

This clone was detected only once. This chain connects TRBV6-5 to TRBJ1-1; no firm D call. The CDR3 loop spans 11 amino acids. Trimming took 4 bases from V and 7 from J, leaving 7 bases between them. CDR1 and CDR2 from the germline V gene are MNHEY and SVGAGI. The CDR3 nucleotides read TGTGCCAGCAGTTGGGCGGATGAAGCTTTCTTT. It is translated as CASSWADEAFF.

This chain joins TRBV2 and TRBJ1-1; a weak D match, TRBD1 (5 bases). The CDR3 sequence is 13 residues long. Trimming removed 5 bases from V and 6 bases from J, with 13 bases in between. Germline V gene data show CDR1 as SNHLY and CDR2 as FYNNEI. The CDR3 loop is CASSPGPGAEAFF. In DNA form, the CDR3 reads TGTGCCAGCAGTCCGGGGCCCGGTGCTGAAGCTTTCTTT.

The CDR3 is CASSEIPVYGYTF. CDR3 bases: TGTGCCAGCAGTGAAATCCCGGTCTATGGCTACACCTTC. The genes are TRBV2 and TRBJ1-2; D not resolved. CDR3 length: 13 amino acids. The V end lost 2 bases, the J end lost 4 bases, and 8 bases lay between the germline ends. Germline values: CDR1 SNHLY, CDR2 FYNNEI.

The chain carries TRBV30 and TRBJ2-1; D call uncertain. The CDR3 runs 13 residues. Per the germline V gene, CDR1 is GTSNPN and CDR2 is SVGIG (reference sequence). V was trimmed by 1 base and J by 5 bases, leaving 9 bases between them. Written as DNA, the CDR3 is TGTGCCTGGAGTGGACGGGTGGACAATGAGCAGTTCTTC. This translates into CAWSGRVDNEQFF. Based on the CDR3 plus reference TRBV30 and TRBJ2-1, the full variable domain is SQTIHQWPATLVQPVGSPLSLECTVEGTSNPNLYWYRQAAGRGLQLLFYSVGIGQISSEVPQNLSASRPQDRQFILSSKKLLLSDSGFYLCAWSGRVDNEQFFGPGTRLTVL.

V gene TRBV29-1 combines with J gene TRBJ2-1; possibly TRBD1 for D (5 bases). The germline CDR1 and CDR2 sequences are SQVTM and ANQGSEA. The germline V and J ends were trimmed by 7 bases and 6 bases, with 19 bases remaining between them. The CDR3 consists of 14 residues. The CDR3 spells CSGAISGFGNEQFF. The CDR3 DNA follows: TGCAGCGGGGCGATCTCAGGGTTTGGCAATGAGCAGTTCTTC.

This clone was seen a handful of times. The rearrangement joins TRBV7-6 to TRBJ1-2, with a possible D match to TRBD1 (6 bases). The CDR3 covers 15 residues. With 1 base removed from V and 6 bases from J, the gap between germline ends came to 15 bases. Germline V gene lookup returns CDR1 SGHVS and CDR2 FNYEAQ. CDR3 residues: CASSLGGGAGDGYTF. CDR3 coding DNA: TGTGCCAGCAGCTTAGGAGGGGGGGCAGGGGATGGCTACACCTTC.

This clone was picked up a small number of times. The chain employs TRBV4-2 and TRBJ2-7; possible D gene TRBD1, 6 bases. Germline V lookup: CDR1 LGHNA, CDR2 YNFKEQ. V was shortened by 3 bases and J by 6 bases, with 12 bases between the two germline ends. The length of the CDR3 is 13 residues. CDR3 nucleotide sequence: TGTGCCAGCAGCCATACAACAGGGCGCGAGCAGTACTTC. Its translation: CASSHTTGREQYF.

This chain links TRBV11-2 with TRBJ1-1; no firm D call. The CDR3 is 14 amino acids. CDR1 SGHAT and CDR2 FQNNGV come from the germline V gene. The germline V and J ends were trimmed by 4 bases and 0 bases, with 9 bases remaining between them. This CDR3 reads CASSSSWLNTEAFF. In nucleotides, the CDR3 is TGTGCCAGCAGCTCGTCTTGGTTGAACACTGAAGCTTTCTTT.

The rearrangement links TRBV27 to TRBJ2-7; 7 nucleotides agree with TRBD2. With 5 bases clipped from V and 7 bases from J, the junction kept 8 bases outside the gene matches. The CDR3 is made up of 13 amino acids. CDR1 is MNHEY, CDR2 SMNVEV, per germline (reference sequence). The CDR3 nucleotides read TGTGCCAGCAGTGGGGGGGGTGGTAGGGAGCAGTACTTC. It is translated as CASSGGGGREQYF.

V gene TRBV28 combines with J gene TRBJ1-2, with D unresolved. This CDR3 region has 13 residues. The germline V gene has CDR1 MDHEN and CDR2 SYDVKM. Between the trimmed V and J ends, which lost 5 bases and 4 bases, there was a span of 11 bases. The CDR3 sequence is CASSLSRTYGYTF. DNA of the CDR3: TGTGCCAGCAGTCTCTCCAGGACCTATGGCTACACCTTC.